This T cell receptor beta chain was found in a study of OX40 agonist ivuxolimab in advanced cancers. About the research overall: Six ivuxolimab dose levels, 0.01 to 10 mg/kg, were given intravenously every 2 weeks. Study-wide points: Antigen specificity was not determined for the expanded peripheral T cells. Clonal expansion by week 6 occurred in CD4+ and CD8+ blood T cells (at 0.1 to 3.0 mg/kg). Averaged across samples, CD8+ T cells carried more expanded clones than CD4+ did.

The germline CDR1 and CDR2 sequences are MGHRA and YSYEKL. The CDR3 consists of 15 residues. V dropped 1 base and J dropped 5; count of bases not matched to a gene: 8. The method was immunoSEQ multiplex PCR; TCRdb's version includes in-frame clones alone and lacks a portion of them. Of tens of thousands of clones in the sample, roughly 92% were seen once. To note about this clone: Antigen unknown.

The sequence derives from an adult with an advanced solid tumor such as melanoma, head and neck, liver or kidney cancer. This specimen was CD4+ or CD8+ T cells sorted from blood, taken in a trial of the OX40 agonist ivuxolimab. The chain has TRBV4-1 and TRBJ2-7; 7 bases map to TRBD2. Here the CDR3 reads CASSQVQAGADEQYF. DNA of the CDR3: TGCGCCAGCAGCCAAGTTCAGGCGGGAGCAGACGAGCAGTACTTC.